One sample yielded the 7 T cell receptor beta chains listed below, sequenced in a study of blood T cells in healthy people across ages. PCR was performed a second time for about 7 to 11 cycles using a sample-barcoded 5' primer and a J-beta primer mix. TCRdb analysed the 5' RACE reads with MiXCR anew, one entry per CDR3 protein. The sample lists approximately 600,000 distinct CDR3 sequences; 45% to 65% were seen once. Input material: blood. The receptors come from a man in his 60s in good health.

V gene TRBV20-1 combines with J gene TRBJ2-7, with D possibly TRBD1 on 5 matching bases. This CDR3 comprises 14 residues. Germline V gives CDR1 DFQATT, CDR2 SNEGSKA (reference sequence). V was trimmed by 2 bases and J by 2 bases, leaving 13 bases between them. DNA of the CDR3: TGCAGTGCTAGAAAAAGGGGTAGCACCTACGAGCAGTACTTC. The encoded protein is CSARKRGSTYEQYF.

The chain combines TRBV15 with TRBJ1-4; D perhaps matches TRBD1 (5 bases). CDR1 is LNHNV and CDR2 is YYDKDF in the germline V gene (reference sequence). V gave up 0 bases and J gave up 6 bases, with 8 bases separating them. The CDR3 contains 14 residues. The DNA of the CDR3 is TGTGCCACCAGCAGAGATACGGGGGATGAAAAACTGTTTTTT. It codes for CATSRDTGDEKLFF.

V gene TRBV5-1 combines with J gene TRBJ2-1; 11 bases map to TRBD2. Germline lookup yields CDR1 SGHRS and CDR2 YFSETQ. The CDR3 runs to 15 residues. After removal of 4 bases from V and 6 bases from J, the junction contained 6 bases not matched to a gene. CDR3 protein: CASSETSGVTNEQFF. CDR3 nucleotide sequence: TGCGCCAGCAGCGAGACTAGCGGGGTTACCAATGAGCAGTTCTTC.

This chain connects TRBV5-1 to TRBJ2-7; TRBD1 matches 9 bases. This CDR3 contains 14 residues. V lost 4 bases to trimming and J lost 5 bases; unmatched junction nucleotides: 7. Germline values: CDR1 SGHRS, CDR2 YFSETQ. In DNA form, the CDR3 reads TGCGCCAGCAGCAAGGGACAGGGCGGCCACGAGCAGTACTTC. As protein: CASSKGQGGHEQYF.

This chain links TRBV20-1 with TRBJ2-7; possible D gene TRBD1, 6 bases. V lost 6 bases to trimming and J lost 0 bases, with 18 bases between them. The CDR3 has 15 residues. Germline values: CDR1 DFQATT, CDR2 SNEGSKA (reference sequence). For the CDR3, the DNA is TGCAGTGCCATACCACCTCAGGGGTCCTCCTACGAGCAGTACTTC. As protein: CSAIPPQGSSYEQYF.

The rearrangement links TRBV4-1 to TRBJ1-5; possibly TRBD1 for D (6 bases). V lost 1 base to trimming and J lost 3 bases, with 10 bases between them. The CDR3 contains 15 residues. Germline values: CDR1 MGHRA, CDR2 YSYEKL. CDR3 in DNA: TGCGCCAGCAGCCAAGGAACAGGGATCAATCAGCCCCAGCATTTT. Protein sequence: CASSQGTGINQPQHF.

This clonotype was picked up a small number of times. The CDR3 protein is CASSKQGANEKLFF. The CDR3 DNA follows: TGTGCCAGCAGCAAACAGGGGGCGAATGAAAAACTGTTTTTT. The chain couples TRBV27 to TRBJ1-4; 9 bases are shared with TRBD1. The CDR3 has 14 amino acids. The trim removed 6 bases at V and 5 bases at J, leaving 4 bases unmatched. From germline, CDR1 is MNHEY and CDR2 SMNVEV (reference sequence).